The text below deals with one T cell receptor (beta chain). What it recognizes is unknown. These data come from a study of cytotoxic CD8 clonotypes in ibrutinib-treated CLL. Study-level background: It was after a median approximately eleven months of treatment, range 6 to 36, that response samples were taken.

The table came from immunoSEQ multiplex PCR; TCRdb's copy has only in-frame clones and leaves some out. Of 250,000 to 350,000 clones in the sample, about 72% are singletons; the top ten hold about 6%. Losses at the gene ends were 7 bases for V and 4 bases for J; bases not matched to a gene: 9. The CDR3 sequence is 15 residues long. CDR1 and CDR2 from the germline V gene are LNHDA and SQIVND (reference sequence). Notes on the study in general: Different sampling times were used for sustained-remission and progressing patients. Having risen at ibrutinib response, clonality had fallen back toward baseline by progression. Baseline clonality was higher than in age-matched healthy donors and moved in step with circulating CD8+ T-cell counts.

This specimen was PBMCs, taken at disease progression, from a patient treated with ibrutinib. V is TRBV19 and J is TRBJ2-2; 7 nucleotides line up with TRBD1. This clonotype originated in a human donor with chronic lymphocytic leukemia. The CDR3 sequence: CASTTQQGSTGELFF. CDR3 DNA: TGTGCCAGTACCACACAACAGGGGAGCACCGGGGAGCTGTTTTTT.